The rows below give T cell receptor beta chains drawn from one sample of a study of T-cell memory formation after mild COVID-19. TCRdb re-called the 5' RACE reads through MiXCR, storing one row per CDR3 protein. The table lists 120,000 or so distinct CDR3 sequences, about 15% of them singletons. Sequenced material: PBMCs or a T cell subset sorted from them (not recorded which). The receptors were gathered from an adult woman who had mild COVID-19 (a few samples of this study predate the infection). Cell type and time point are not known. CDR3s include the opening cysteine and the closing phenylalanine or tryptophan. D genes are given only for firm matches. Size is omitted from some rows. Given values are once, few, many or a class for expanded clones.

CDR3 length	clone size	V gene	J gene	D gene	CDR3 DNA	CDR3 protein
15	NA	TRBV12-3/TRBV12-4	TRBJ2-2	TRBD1	TGTGCCAGCAGTGTAGACAGGGTCAGCACCGGGGAGCTGTTTTTT	CASSVDRVSTGELFF
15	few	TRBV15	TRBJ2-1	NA	TGTGCCACCAGCAGAGGATCGACAGGTCTCAATGAGCAGTTCTTC	CATSRGSTGLNEQFF
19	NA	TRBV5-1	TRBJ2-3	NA	TGCGCCAGCAGCCGCGGGACAGGGCTTGGAGCGGGAGGCACAGATACGCAGTATTTT	CASSRGTGLGAGGTDTQYF
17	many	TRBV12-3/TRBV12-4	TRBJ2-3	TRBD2	TGTGCCAGCAGTCTTCGGACTAGCGGGGGTAGCACAGATACGCAGTATTTT	CASSLRTSGGSTDTQYF
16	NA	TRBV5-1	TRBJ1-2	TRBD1	TGCGCCAGCAGCCCAATGAGGACAGGGGGCGACTATGGCTACACCTTC	CASSPMRTGGDYGYTF
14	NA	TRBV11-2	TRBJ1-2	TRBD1	TGTGCCAGCAGCTTAGAGACAGGGCTCGATGGCTACACCTTC	CASSLETGLDGYTF
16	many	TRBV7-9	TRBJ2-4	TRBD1	TGTGCCAGCAGTTTACCCGGGACAGGGACCAAAAACATTCAGTACTTC	CASSLPGTGTKNIQYF
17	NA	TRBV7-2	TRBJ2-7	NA	TGTGCCAGCAGCTTAAAGCCGACTAGTTATTCCTCCTACGAGCAGTACTTC	CASSLKPTSYSSYEQYF
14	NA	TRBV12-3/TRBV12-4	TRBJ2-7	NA	TGTGCCAGCAGTATCGGGACAAATCCCTACGAGCAGTACTTC	CASSIGTNPYEQYF
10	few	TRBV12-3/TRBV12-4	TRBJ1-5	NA	TGTGCCAGCGGAGATTGGCCCCAGCATTTT	CASGDWPQHF